One sample yielded the 9 T cell receptor beta chains listed below, sequenced in a study of beta chain features in type 1 diabetes. General study findings and limits: TCRB CDR3s from Type 1 diabetes patients were moderately but significantly shorter in all four CD4+ subsets.

Investigators reverse transcribed all isolated RNA, so they sequenced expressed TCRB transcripts. Clones were sequenced by immunoSEQ multiplex PCR, and TCRdb holds only the in-frame ones, with some missing. Of some 250,000 clones listed, approximately 10% are singletons. These receptors' targets are unknown. The sample comprised naive CD4+ T cells from blood. These receptors all stem from a man aged 30 to 39 with type 1 diabetes.

This clone showed up just a few times. The chain links TRBV6-5 to TRBJ2-3, with 10 bases lining up with TRBD2. The CDR3 totals 15 residues. Losses at the gene ends were 5 bases for V and 4 bases for J; bases not matched to a gene: 6. Germline CDR1 is MNHEY and CDR2 is SVGAGI. In DNA, the CDR3 is TGTGCCAGCAGTCGAGCGGGGGGGAGCGCAGATACGCAGTATTTT. It codes for CASSRAGGSADTQYF.

The chain employs TRBV7-9 and TRBJ1-6, with D tentatively TRBD1 (5 bases). Germline-derived CDR1 and CDR2 are SEHNR and FQNEAQ (reference sequence). Trimming cost V 4 bases and J 7 bases, with 11 bases left between them. There are 14 residues in the CDR3. The CDR3 region is CASSSQGGNSPLHF. The CDR3 DNA sequence: TGTGCCAGCAGCTCCCAGGGTGGAAATTCACCCCTCCACTTT.

The rearrangement links TRBV18 to TRBJ2-5, with D perhaps matching TRBD1 (6 bases). The ends were cut back, 5 bases at V and 4 bases at J, with 17 bases in the middle. CDR1 is KGHSH, CDR2 LQKENI, per germline. The CDR3 has 15 residues. The chain's CDR3 is CASSSGQRQGETQYF. The CDR3 DNA follows: TGTGCCAGCTCATCCGGACAGCGGCAGGGAGAGACCCAGTACTTC.

This clone was detected a few times. V and J are TRBV19 and TRBJ2-1; D is possibly TRBD2 (5 bases). CDR3 length equals 12 residues. Between the trimmed V and J ends, which lost 5 bases and 7 bases, there was a span of 9 bases. Germline assignment: CDR1 LNHDA and CDR2 SQIVND (reference sequence). DNA for the CDR3: TGTGCCAGTAGTCCCCGGAGGAATGAGCAGTTCTTC. Residues: CASSPRRNEQFF.

The V gene is TRBV11-1, the J gene TRBJ2-1; TRBD2 agrees at 8 bases. Germline V CDR1 and CDR2: SGHAT, FQDESV (reference sequence). This CDR3 spans 15 amino acids. V dropped 5 bases and J dropped 0; count of bases not matched to a gene: 3. Here the CDR3 reads CASSPGGGSYNEQFF. CDR3 bases: TGTGCCAGCAGCCCGGGGGGGGGCTCCTACAATGAGCAGTTCTTC.

This clone has just a few counts. V usage is TRBV18 and J usage is TRBJ1-3, with D maybe TRBD1 (6 bases). Per the germline V gene, CDR1 is KGHSH and CDR2 is LQKENI. The CDR3 runs 16 residues. Deletions cut 4 bases from V and 0 bases from J, with 13 bases between. The DNA for the CDR3 is TGTGCCAGCTCACGAGGGGACACATTCTCTGGAAACACCATATATTTT. Residues: CASSRGDTFSGNTIYF. The variable domain in full, with the rest retrieved from reference TRBV18 and TRBJ1-3, is NAGVMQNPRHLVRRRGQEARLRCSPMKGHSHVYWYRQLPEEGLKFMVYLQKENIIDESGMPKERFSAEFPKEGPSILRIQQVVRGDSAAYFCASSRGDTFSGNTIYFGEGSWLTVV.

This clone showed up just a few times. The chain employs TRBV7-9 and TRBJ1-2, with 8 bases matching TRBD1. The J segment lost 0 bases and the V segment lost 5 bases, leaving 5 bases of the junction unmatched. Germline V gives CDR1 SEHNR, CDR2 FQNEAQ (reference sequence). CDR3 length: 15 amino acids. CDR3 DNA sequence: TGTGCCAGCAGCCCGACAGGGGAAGCTAACTATGGCTACACCTTC. Translation gives CASSPTGEANYGYTF.

The chain recombines TRBV7-9 with TRBJ1-6; 10 nucleotides align to TRBD1. Trimming cost V 5 bases and J 5 bases; bases outside gene matches: 6. The length of the CDR3 is 16 residues. From germline, CDR1 is SEHNR and CDR2 FQNEAQ (reference sequence). CDR3 DNA sequence: TGTGCCAGCAGCGCTCGGACAGGGGGAGATAATTCACCCCTCCACTTT. This sequence encodes CASSARTGGDNSPLHF.

The J gene is TRBJ2-3, the V gene TRBV6-4; maybe TRBD2 (5 bases). The CDR3 is 14 amino acids. Deletions cut 5 bases from V and 0 bases from J, with 9 bases between. The germline V gene encodes CDR1 MRHNA and CDR2 SNTAGT. The CDR3 loop reads CASSPGSSTDTQYF. The DNA for the CDR3 is TGTGCCAGCAGTCCGGGGTCCAGCACAGATACGCAGTATTTT.